Each of the 3 T cell receptor beta chains below was sequenced from the same sample in a study of CD8 T cells in ankylosing spondylitis. TCRdb used MiXCR to reprocess the 5' RACE reads, holding one entry per CDR3 protein. The repertoire holds about 170,000 distinct CDR3 sequences, with 18% as singletons. The sequenced material came from blood, either unsorted or a sorted T cell fraction (not recorded which). The receptors stem from a male donor with ankylosing spondylitis or in good health (not recorded which).

This clonotype was counted only a few times. The chain has TRBV28 and TRBJ2-7, with D tentatively TRBD2 (6 bases). Germline loops: CDR1 MDHEN, CDR2 SYDVKM. The ends were cut back, 5 bases at V and 1 base at J, with 15 bases in the middle. The CDR3 totals 15 residues. As DNA, the CDR3 is TGTGCCAGCAGTCCCCCCGGCGGGAAATCCTACGAGCAGTACTTC. Translation: CASSPPGGKSYEQYF.

This chain links TRBV7-2 with TRBJ2-1; a possible D gene is TRBD2 (5 bases). V was shortened by 1 base and J by 2 bases, with 12 bases between the two germline ends. CDR1 is SGHTA and CDR2 is FQGNSA in the germline V gene. This CDR3 is built from 16 residues. Here the CDR3 reads CASSLVPSGTYNEQFF. The CDR3 DNA follows: TGTGCCAGCAGCTTAGTACCAAGCGGAACCTACAATGAGCAGTTCTTC. Complete variable domain (other parts from reference TRBV7-2 and TRBJ2-1): GAGVSQSPSNKVTEKGKDVELRCDPISGHTALYWYRQSLGQGLEFLIYFQGNSAPDKSGLPSDRFSAERTGGSVSTLTIQRTQQEDSAVYLCASSLVPSGTYNEQFFGPGTRLTVL.

Concerning this clonotype: This sequence may be a read error, since a much larger clone differs from it by one base. The rearrangement links TRBV5-1 to TRBJ2-1; no definite D call. This CDR3 contains 15 residues. Germline V lookup: CDR1 SGHRS, CDR2 YFSETQ. V was clipped by 1 base and J by 12 bases, with 20 bases between them. CDR3 loop: CASSLRAGLGGAQFF. CDR3 DNA: TGCGCCAGCAGCTTGAGGGCAGGTTTGGGCGGTGCGCAGTTCTTC.